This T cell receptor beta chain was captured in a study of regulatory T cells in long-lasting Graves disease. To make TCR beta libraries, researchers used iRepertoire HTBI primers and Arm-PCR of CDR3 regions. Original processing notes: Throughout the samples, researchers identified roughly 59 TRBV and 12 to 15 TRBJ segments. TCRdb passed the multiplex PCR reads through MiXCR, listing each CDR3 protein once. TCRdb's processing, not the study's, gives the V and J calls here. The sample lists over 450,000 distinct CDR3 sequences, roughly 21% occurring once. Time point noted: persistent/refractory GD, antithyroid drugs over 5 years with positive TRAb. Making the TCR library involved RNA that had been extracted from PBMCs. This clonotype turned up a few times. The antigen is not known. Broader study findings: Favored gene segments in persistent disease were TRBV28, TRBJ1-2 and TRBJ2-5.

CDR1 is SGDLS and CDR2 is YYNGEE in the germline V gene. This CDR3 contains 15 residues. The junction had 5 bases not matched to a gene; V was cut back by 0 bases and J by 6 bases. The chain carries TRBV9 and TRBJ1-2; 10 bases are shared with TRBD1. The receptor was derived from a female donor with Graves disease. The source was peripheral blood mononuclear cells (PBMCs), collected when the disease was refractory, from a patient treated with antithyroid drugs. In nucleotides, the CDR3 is TGTGCCAGCAGCGTAGCGGAGACAGGGGGCGATGGCTACACCTTC. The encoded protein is CASSVAETGGDGYTF. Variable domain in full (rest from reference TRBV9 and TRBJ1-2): DSGVTQTPKHLITATGQRVTLRCSPRSGDLSVYWYQQSLDQGLQFLIQYYNGEERAKGNILERFSAQQFPDLHSELNLSSLELGDSALYFCASSVAETGGDGYTFGSGTRLTVV.